This T cell receptor beta chain was profiled in a study of blood T cell repertoires in COVID-19. Study overall: Acute and convalescent COVID-19 samples came from the United States, Italy and Spain. PBMCs, B-cell-depleted T cells, or T cells were the source of the cDNA or gDNA that made up the material.

Only in-frame clones appear in the TCRdb table, and some are missing; sequencing was by immunoSEQ multiplex PCR. The data show approximately 220,000 clones, around 82% seen once. Shortly before study entry, within 2 weeks, exposed participants had met a COVID-19 case. In germline, CDR1 is SGDLS, CDR2 YYNGEE. The length of the CDR3 is 14 residues. V lost 0 bases to trimming and J lost 6 bases, with 9 bases between them. The chain links TRBV9 to TRBJ2-2, with D possibly being TRBD2 (5 bases). Sequences were obtained from PBMCs or T cells enriched from blood (not recorded which). This TCR was sampled from a woman in her 50s who had been exposed to COVID-19. The DNA for the CDR3 is TGTGCCAGCAGCGTAGTGGCGGGTTCCGGGGAGCTGTTTTTT. Its translation is CASSVVAGSGELFF.